The 28 T cell receptor beta chains listed next were all sequenced from one sample in a study of blood T cell repertoires in COVID-19. Assay: immunoSEQ multiplex PCR; the TCRdb copy retains only in-frame clones and omits some. This table holds under 350,000 clones, roughly 86% found once. The sample taken for sequencing was PBMCs or T cells enriched from blood (not recorded which). Receptor source: a woman aged 55-70 years who had recovered from COVID-19.

This clone showed up just a few times. This chain joins TRBV2 and TRBJ2-2; D unclear. Germline values: CDR1 SNHLY, CDR2 FYNNEI. V was clipped by 6 bases and J by 4 bases, with 9 bases between them. The CDR3 has 13 residues. The CDR3 loop reads CASRESGTGELFF. The CDR3 DNA sequence: TGTGCCAGCAGGGAATCGGGCACCGGGGAGCTGTTTTTT.

CDR3 nucleotide sequence: TGTGCCACCAGCAGAGCCCTTGGACAACATGAAGCTTTCTTT. It specifies CATSRALGQHEAFF. The rearrangement joins TRBV15 to TRBJ1-1; D is perhaps TRBD1 (5 bases). The germline V gene encodes CDR1 LNHNV and CDR2 YYDKDF (reference sequence). This CDR3 comprises 14 residues. V was cut by 1 base and J by 7 bases, with 13 bases left in between.

The rearrangement links TRBV21-1 to TRBJ2-3; the table calls TRBD2, which could not be checked here. TRBV21-1 represents a pseudogene. The CDR3 is made up of 19 amino acids. The CDR3 nucleotides read TGTGCCAGCAGCCCGTGGACTAGCGGGGGCCGAGTTTGCCCAGATACGCAGTATTTT. This gives the protein CASSPWTSGGRVCPDTQYF.

The chain has TRBV5-6 and TRBJ1-1; D is ambiguous. CDR1 and CDR2 (germline): SGHDT, YYEEEE. V lost 1 base, J lost 1 base, and 14 bases lay in between. This CDR3 comprises 16 residues. The CDR3 protein is CASSLFSSERNTEAFF. DNA for the CDR3: TGTGCCAGCAGCTTGTTTTCCTCGGAGCGGAACACTGAAGCTTTCTTT.

V gene TRBV7-9 combines with J gene TRBJ2-2, with 10 positions matching TRBD1. This CDR3 is built from 18 residues. From germline, CDR1 is SEHNR and CDR2 FQNEAQ (reference sequence). With V trimmed by 6 bases and J by 1 base, 11 bases remained unmatched. The CDR3 loop reads CASRQHRGTGVNTGELFF. Here the CDR3 DNA reads TGTGCCAGCAGACAGCACCGCGGGACAGGGGTGAACACCGGGGAGCTGTTTTTT.

CDR3 protein: CASSPRTGGIGELFF. The CDR3 DNA sequence: TGTGCCAGCAGTCCAAGGACAGGGGGAATCGGGGAGCTGTTTTTT. The chain combines TRBV27 with TRBJ2-2; 10 bases are shared with TRBD1. The length of the CDR3 is 15 residues. Germline loops: CDR1 MNHEY, CDR2 SMNVEV (reference sequence). J lost 7 bases, V lost 5 bases, and 7 bases had no gene match.

The chain recombines TRBV19 with TRBJ1-4; D might be TRBD1 (5 bases). Looked up from germline, CDR1 is LNHDA and CDR2 is SQIVND (reference sequence). The V gene lost 6 bases and the J gene lost 7 bases, with 21 bases spanning the gap. This CDR3 region has 16 residues. This CDR3 reads CASSLYGARDSEKLFF. CDR3 coding DNA: TGTGCCAGTAGCCTTTACGGGGCGCGGGACTCTGAAAAACTGTTTTTT. The complete variable domain, with remaining parts taken from reference TRBV19 and TRBJ1-4, reads DGGITQSPKYLFRKEGQNVTLSCEQNLNHDAMYWYRQDPGQGLRLIYYSQIVNDFQKGDIAEGYSVSREKKESFPLTVTSAQKNPTAFYLCASSLYGARDSEKLFFGSGTQLSVL.

The J gene is TRBJ1-4, the V gene TRBV14; D ambiguous. CDR3 size: 16 residues. Germline V gene lookup returns CDR1 SGHDN and CDR2 FVKESK. V shed 3 bases and J shed 1 base, with 12 bases lying between them. CDR3: CASSHGAPRTNEKLFF. CDR3 DNA sequence: TGTGCCAGCAGCCACGGAGCCCCTCGAACTAATGAAAAACTGTTTTTT.

The chain uses TRBV6-5 and TRBJ2-7; 10 bases fit TRBD2. CDR3 length: 15 residues. V shed 7 bases, J shed 6 bases, and the junction held 12 bases outside the gene matches. Per the germline V gene, CDR1 is MNHEY and CDR2 is SVGAGI. The CDR3 loop reads CASTLSLAGEAEQYF. In DNA, the CDR3 is TGTGCCAGCACCCTATCCCTAGCGGGAGAGGCCGAGCAGTACTTC.

This clone was seen once. The chain carries TRBV4-1 and TRBJ1-4; perhaps TRBD1 as D (6 bases). The CDR3 consists of 15 residues. Germline V gives CDR1 MGHRA, CDR2 YSYEKL. Deletions cut 4 bases from V and 7 bases from J, with 16 bases between. The CDR3, as DNA: TGCGCCAGCAGCCTAACAGCAGGGGTAGGTGAAAAACTGTTTTTT. Amino acids: CASSLTAGVGEKLFF.

This rearrangement joins TRBV10-2 to TRBJ2-1; D may be TRBD2 (6 bases). Germline V gene sequence: CDR1 WSHSY, CDR2 SAAADI. The CDR3 is made up of 13 amino acids. The germline V and J ends were trimmed by 2 bases and 9 bases, with 11 bases remaining between them. CDR3 region: CASSEAAGSEQFF. CDR3 nucleotide sequence: TGCGCCAGCAGTGAGGCGGCGGGAAGTGAGCAGTTCTTC.

The chain combines TRBV19 with TRBJ2-1; 12 nucleotides match TRBD2. Losses at the gene ends were 4 bases for V and 6 bases for J; bases not matched to a gene: 4. Germline CDR1 is LNHDA and CDR2 is SQIVND (reference sequence). This CDR3 contains 15 residues. The CDR3 region is CASSKTSGGPNEQFF. CDR3 coding DNA: TGTGCCAGTAGTAAAACTAGCGGGGGGCCCAATGAGCAGTTCTTC.

The V call is TRBV4-1, the J call TRBJ2-7; the D gene is possibly TRBD1 (5 bases). Trimming pared 9 bases from V and 1 base from J, leaving 10 bases between. The V gene's germline CDR1 is MGHRA and CDR2 YSYEKL. The CDR3 totals 12 residues. CDR3 amino acids: CASSQGSYEQYF. DNA for the CDR3: TGCGCCAGTTCCCAGGGATCCTACGAGCAGTACTTC.

The CDR3 spells CASSSQGHEMETQYF. The CDR3 nucleotides are TGTGCCAGCAGCTCTCAGGGTCATGAAATGGAGACCCAGTACTTC. The J gene is TRBJ2-5, the V gene TRBV28, with D possibly being TRBD1 (5 bases). V lost 6 bases and J 5 bases, leaving 19 bases between the germline ends. The CDR3 is 15 amino acids. Germline-derived CDR1 and CDR2 are MDHEN and SYDVKM. Combining the CDR3 with reference TRBV28 and TRBJ2-5 gives the whole variable domain DVKVTQSSRYLVKRTGEKVFLECVQDMDHENMFWYRQDPGLGLRLIYFSYDVKMKEKGDIPEGYSVSREKKERFSLILESASTNQTSMYLCASSSQGHEMETQYFGPGTRLLVL.

The gene calls are TRBV30 and TRBJ1-5; TRBD1 might be the D (6 bases). The CDR3 runs 16 residues. Germline loops: CDR1 GTSNPN, CDR2 SVGIG (reference sequence). The V end was cut by 6 bases, the J end by 0 bases, with 18 bases between. This chain's CDR3 is CACAGGPPYSNQPQHF. For the CDR3, the DNA is TGTGCCTGCGCGGGGGGGCCGCCCTATAGCAATCAGCCCCAGCATTTT. Variable domain in full (rest from reference TRBV30 and TRBJ1-5): SQTIHQWPATLVQPVGSPLSLECTVEGTSNPNLYWYRQAAGRGLQLLFYSVGIGQISSEVPQNLSASRPQDRQFILSSKKLLLSDSGFYLCACAGGPPYSNQPQHFGDGTRLSIL.

This chain connects TRBV5-1 to TRBJ1-6; possibly TRBD1 for D (6 bases). The CDR3 runs to 16 residues. V lost 4 bases to trimming and J lost 2 bases, with 13 bases between them. The germline gives CDR1 SGHRS, CDR2 YFSETQ. CDR3 region: CASSAQGGTYNSPLHF. In DNA form, the CDR3 reads TGCGCCAGCAGCGCACAGGGAGGGACCTATAATTCACCCCTCCACTTT.

The chain has TRBV5-1 and TRBJ1-2, with 7 positions matching TRBD1. The CDR3 is 14 residues long. CDR1 is SGHRS, CDR2 YFSETQ, per germline. J gave up 1 base and V 4 bases, and 4 bases lay outside the gene matches. The CDR3 nucleotides are TGCGCCAGCAGCCCGGACAGGCTTAACTATGGCTACACCTTC. It specifies CASSPDRLNYGYTF.

V usage is TRBV11-3 and J usage is TRBJ2-7; perhaps TRBD1 as D (5 bases). Germline CDR1 SGHNT, CDR2 YENEEA. V was trimmed by 5 bases and J by 3 bases, leaving 17 bases between them. The CDR3 extends over 15 amino acids. The CDR3, as DNA: TGTGCCAGCAGCCCAAGGACACGGACCGGCTACGAGCAGTACTTC. It is translated as CASSPRTRTGYEQYF.

The chain joins TRBV10-3 to TRBJ1-6; 10 bases match TRBD1. The germline V gene encodes CDR1 ENHRY and CDR2 SYGVKD. Trimming removed 7 bases from V and 9 bases from J; junction bases left unmatched: 6. The CDR3 is 14 residues long. The CDR3 bases are TGTGCCATCAATGCGGGGACAGGGGTTTCACCCCTCCACTTT. Translation gives CAINAGTGVSPLHF.

V is TRBV18 and J is TRBJ2-3; D unresolved. Per the germline V gene, CDR1 is KGHSH and CDR2 is LQKENI. The CDR3 spans 12 residues. Trimming cost V 3 bases and J 11 bases, with 12 bases left between them. The CDR3 loop is CASSPEELKQYF. CDR3 coding DNA: TGTGCCAGCTCACCCGAGGAGCTGAAGCAGTATTTT. Full variable domain (remainder filled in from reference TRBV18 and TRBJ2-3): NAGVMQNPRHLVRRRGQEARLRCSPMKGHSHVYWYRQLPEEGLKFMVYLQKENIIDESGMPKERFSAEFPKEGPSILRIQQVVRGDSAAYFCASSPEELKQYFGPGTRLTVL.

The chain carries TRBV19 and TRBJ1-3; D ambiguous. Looked up from germline, CDR1 is LNHDA and CDR2 is SQIVND (reference sequence). Trimming pared 7 bases from V and 0 bases from J, leaving 10 bases between. The CDR3 covers 14 residues. CDR3: CASISGSSGNTIYF. In nucleotides, the CDR3 is TGTGCCAGTATATCGGGTAGCTCTGGAAACACCATATATTTT.

The chain combines TRBV3-1 (or the pseudogene TRBV3-2) with TRBJ1-2, with no clear D. The CDR3 covers 13 residues. Trimming took off 4 bases at V and 7 bases at J, with 13 bases between the two ends. In germline, CDR1 is LGHDT, CDR2 YNNKEL (reference sequence). The CDR3, as DNA: TGTGCCAGCAGCCCTCAAACGATGAGTGGCTACACCTTC. It encodes CASSPQTMSGYTF.

In its sample, this clone was seen once. This rearrangement joins TRBV19 to TRBJ1-5; 10 bases align to TRBD1. Trimming removed 7 bases from V and 6 bases from J; junction bases left unmatched: 6. Germline V lookup: CDR1 LNHDA, CDR2 SQIVND (reference sequence). The CDR3 length is 14 residues. The CDR3 bases are TGTGCCAGTACTTTGACAGGGGGCGGTCAGCCCCAGCATTTT. Its protein product is CASTLTGGGQPQHF.

The chain couples TRBV7-6 to TRBJ2-5; TRBD2 matches at 9 bases. Per the germline V gene, CDR1 is SGHVS and CDR2 is FNYEAQ. CDR3 length equals 17 residues. The J segment lost 1 base and the V segment lost 1 base, leaving 7 bases of the junction unmatched. CDR3 nucleotides: TGTGCCAGCAGCTTAGTGGCTAGCGGGGCCCTCCAAGAGACCCAGTACTTC. Translating it yields CASSLVASGALQETQYF.

The chain recombines TRBV6-5 with TRBJ2-7; D is perhaps TRBD2 (5 bases). Germline-derived CDR1 and CDR2 are MNHEY and SVGAGI. The ends were cut back, 10 bases at V and 3 bases at J, with 22 bases in the middle. This CDR3 comprises 15 residues. CDR3: CATPGGPKSLYEQYF. The DNA for the CDR3 is TGTGCCACCCCCGGCGGGCCGAAATCTCTCTACGAGCAGTACTTC.

The V and J genes are TRBV13 and TRBJ2-3; the D is unclear. The germline gives CDR1 PRHDT, CDR2 FYEKMQ (reference sequence). The CDR3 has 12 residues. V dropped 2 bases and J dropped 4 bases, with 4 bases sitting between them. This chain's CDR3 is CASSLYADTQYF. The CDR3 bases are TGTGCCAGCAGCTTATATGCAGATACGCAGTATTTT.

The CDR3 DNA follows: TGTGCCAGCAGCTCCGACCTTTTAAAAACAGGGATTGCGGGCACTGAAGCTTTCTTT. Amino acid sequence: CASSSDLLKTGIAGTEAFF. The V gene is TRBV7-8, the J gene TRBJ1-1; D may be TRBD1 (6 bases). V was cut by 4 bases and J by 4 bases, with 28 bases left in between. This CDR3 spans 19 amino acids. Looked up from germline, CDR1 is SGHVS and CDR2 is FQNEAQ. Filled out from reference TRBV7-8 and TRBJ1-1, the complete variable domain reads GAGVSQSPRYKVAKRGQDVALRCDPISGHVSLFWYQQALGQGPEFLTYFQNEAQLDKSGLPSDRFFAERPEGSVSTLKIQRTQQEDSAVYLCASSSDLLKTGIAGTEAFFGQGTRLTVV.

This clone appeared a single time. The rearrangement links TRBV25-1 to TRBJ2-4; 8 bases fit TRBD1. Germline V gives CDR1 MGHDK, CDR2 SYGVNS. After removal of 3 bases from V and 8 bases from J, the junction contained 9 bases not matched to a gene. The CDR3 length is 15 residues. This chain's CDR3 is CASSDGQGLRDIQYF. The CDR3 bases are TGTGCCAGCAGTGATGGACAGGGACTTAGAGACATTCAGTACTTC.